This T cell receptor (beta chain) appears in the sequencing data of a study of identical twins (dated by TCRdb to about 2016). About the study as a whole: To test whether fetal clonotypes persist, the study used deep sequencing on TCR alpha and beta repertoires from monozygotic twins, unrelated adults of various ages, and cord blood. To rule out contamination, the twin experiments were replicated at different times with different library preparation protocols.

Every donor was a healthy Caucasian. Three pairs of female monozygotic twins, all aged about 18 to 30 years, made up the twin cohort. RNA for TCR libraries was isolated from peripheral blood mononuclear cells. This clonotype was counted ten times or more. Its cognate antigen has yet to be identified. Base qualities are not provided; no much larger clone lies one nucleotide away. Study-level results and caveats: Abundant cord blood beta clonotypes carried fewer insertions; young adult naive repertoires showed a weaker similar trend, while memory repertoires showed none. Invariant T cells such as MAIT and iNKT could partly confound zero-insertion analyses, though diverse VJ usage argued against this for most clonotypes. Out-of-frame TCR alpha sharing in monozygotic twins was systematically underestimated by recombination models, whereas sharing between unrelated individuals was in agreement with the recombination models. Compared with coincidental sharing between unrelated individuals, out-of-frame TCR alpha sequences shared between twins showed an excess of sequences with low generation probability. In beta out-of-frame sequences, excess twin sharing was weaker, because having fewer shared sequences lowered the signal-to-noise ratio. Because the same donors could not be followed over many years, the conclusions depended on cross-sectional statistical analysis.

The germline ends are 7 bases apart after V is trimmed by 0 bases and J by 4 bases. Inclusive of the bounding cysteine and phenylalanine, the CDR3 is 14 residues long. Just CDR3 DNA is preserved here, 42 bases in frame from base 1. From the germline V gene, CDR1 is MNHEY and CDR2 is SVGAGI. Libraries were constructed by 5' RACE. The sequencing machine was an Illumina HiSeq 2000. A universal primer binding site was introduced by template switching, and a unique molecular identifier was present in the final cDNA, enabling accurate counting of TCR cDNA molecules. Specific primers in the conserved constant-segment region were used to synthesize first-strand cDNA for TCR alpha and beta chains. To control for contamination, every cDNA library was double barcoded, receiving both a SMART-Mk sample barcode and Illumina barcodes. TruSeq adapter sequences along with Illumina sample barcodes were introduced in two successive PCR steps. TCR alpha and beta cDNA libraries were sequenced on the Illumina HiSeq platform with custom primers. Under the source paper's analysis protocol: MiGEC was used to process raw reads and extract unique molecular identifiers, and MiXCR was used to find CDR3 positions. Recombination models were inferred per individual with the repgenHMM and IGoR tools using an EM algorithm. Shared clonotypes were analyzed with the tcR package in R, and sharing was normalized by the product of cloneset sizes. To study raw recombination without the effects of thymic and clonal selection, out-of-frame nonproductive sequences were analyzed. The raw public data were reprocessed by TCRdb itself: fastp quality trimming at Q25, MiXCR clonotype calling, in-frame beta chains only. Each CDR3 protein gets just one entry, which takes the most common genes and DNA from the rows behind it. The V and J calls shown here were made by TCRdb, not taken from the authors' results. Present in this sample are 600,000 to 850,000 distinct CDR3 sequences, 15% to 20% of which were seen just once. 10% to 15% of the sample lies in the top ten.

These data are also associated with another study on T cells expressing NK-cell markers. The second study's authors report: Three sorted T-cell subsets (CD3+CD56+NKG2C+, CD3+CD56+NKG2C- and CD3+CD56-NKG2C+) from seven to nine donors had their TCR beta-chain repertoires profiled. Of the eight sequenced donors, seven were found to be HCMV-seropositive and one was found to be HCMV-seronegative. In several experiments an anti-gammadeltaTCR antibody was added to restrict sorting to alphabetaTCR-expressing T cells. In over 5 donors, the dominant CD3+CD56+NKG2C+ clonotypes were among the top 10 CD8+ clonotypes and accounted for roughly 1.0-7.0% of CD8+ T cells. Those dominant clonotypes were again the most abundant among CD3+CD56-NKG2C+ cells in several donors, at 28.3-60.1%. Whether the expanded NKG2C-expressing T cell clones were specific for HCMV antigens remained unclear. All eight donors whose samples were sequenced were randomly selected healthy volunteers, three of them men and five women. HCMV serostatus was determined by detecting HCMV-specific IgG in serum with a commercial ELISA kit. For six donors, bulk peripheral blood T-cell repertoires were also sequenced from unsorted PBMC. MIGEC was used to demultiplex reads and group reads by UMI, and MiTCR was used to assemble and quantify clonotypes. To exclude erroneous sequences, only TCR cDNA sequences supported by at least two reads were retained. The tcR package was used for downstream repertoire analysis, and clonotypes were matched across fractions by CDR3 nucleotide sequence plus V segment. Antigen specificity was annotated against VDJdb with VDJmatch, allowing one amino acid substitution in CDR3.

This sequence uses TRBV6-5 and TRBJ2-1; the D segment might be TRBD1 or TRBD2, since each matches 5 bases. The origin of this receptor is a woman between 18 and 30 years old in good health. The material sequenced was PBMCs. The CDR3 amino acid sequence is: CASSYSGEYNEQFF. The nucleotide sequence reads as follows: TGTGCCAGCAGTTACTCGGGGGAGTACAATGAGCAGTTCTTC.